This entry describes one TCR beta chain. This entry belongs to a study of CXCR3-negative and CXCR3-positive naive CD8 T cells. CD45RO-CCR7+CD27+CD95- characterized naive CD8+ T cells. The method, 5' RACE with UMI labels, was used to prepare the TRB cDNA libraries. TCRdb reprocessed the 5' RACE reads; each CDR3 protein has one entry and no DNA is given. The sample table includes roughly 70,000 distinct CDR3 sequences. Looked up from germline, CDR1 is SQVTM and CDR2 is ANQGSEA. There are 14 residues in the CDR3. The rearrangement joins TRBV29-1 to TRBJ1-1; TCRdb's assignment of TRBD1 cannot be checked, as there is no DNA. The material sequenced was naive CXCR3- CD8+ T cells from blood. Noted subset: CD45RO-CCR7+CD27+CD95- naive CD8+ T cells lacking CXCR3 (TNR3-). This sequence originates from a human donor in good health. Some clones in this sample may be carry-over from other donors' samples. The CDR3 protein is CSVPLSGMNTEAFF.